This T cell receptor (beta chain) was sequenced in a study of shared clonotypes between healthy human individuals. In regard to this clone: The antigen is unknown.

Deep-level assay runs were performed. For unsorted PBMC, 300 ng DNA per replicate equaled roughly 30,000 T cell genomes. Ten immunoSEQ deep assay plates served to sequence unsorted PBMC DNA. Profiled with immunoSEQ multiplex PCR; TCRdb holds only in-frame clones, not every one. Here the sample spans some 500,000 clones, 70% to 85% being singletons. Study-level findings and limits: Few donors restricted represented genetic and exposure-history diversity.

Deletions cut 2 bases from V and 0 bases from J, with 13 bases between. CDR1 SGHRS and CDR2 YFSETQ come from the germline V gene. The CDR3 has 16 amino acids. Sequenced sample: PBMCs. The TCR comes from a woman aged 40 to 50 in good health. Some clones in this sample may be carry-over from other donors' samples. This sequence joins TRBV5-1 and TRBJ2-3; no firm D call. CDR3 DNA sequence: TGCGCCAGCAGCTTTGCGGCACTCTCTAGCACAGATACGCAGTATTTT. This sequence encodes CASSFAALSSTDTQYF.